This TCR beta chain was profiled in a study of blood T cells in healthy people across ages. Study-wide context: With template switching, about one barcoded beta molecule was captured per two T cells.

V was clipped by 1 base and J by 1 base; unmatched bases: 4. The germline gives CDR1 LGHNA, CDR2 YNFKEQ. CDR3 length equals 15 residues. It was with a sample-barcoded 5' primer and a J-beta primer mix that a second PCR of roughly 6 to 12 cycles was run. All samples yielded 2.5 million or more CDR3-containing paired-end reads. TCRdb re-derived calls from the 5' RACE reads in MiXCR, one entry per CDR3 protein. The table records some 1.4 million distinct CDR3 sequences, roughly 40% of them present only once. The material sequenced was blood. The V call is TRBV4-2, the J call TRBJ2-7; 7 bases fit TRBD2. This clonotype was sampled from a woman between 18 and 29 years old in good health. CDR3 sequence reads: CASSQAAGESYEQYF. CDR3 nucleotide sequence: TGTGCCAGCAGCCAAGCGGCGGGAGAATCCTACGAGCAGTACTTC.